This is a list of T cell receptor beta chains from one sample in a study of OX40 agonist ivuxolimab in advanced cancers. Libraries were prepared by immunoSEQ multiplex PCR; TCRdb keeps only in-frame clonotypes and omits some of them. The sample lists tens of thousands of clones, 70% to 90% occurring once. The material was CD4+ or CD8+ T cells sorted from blood, obtained in a trial of the OX40 agonist ivuxolimab. Receptors were obtained from an adult with an advanced solid tumor such as melanoma, head and neck, liver or kidney cancer. Each CDR3 is given with its conserved first and last residue. D genes are given only for firm matches. Some rows mark clone size as missing; the rest say once, few, many or name a class of expanded clone.

v_gene	d_gene	abundance	j_gene	CDR3aa	CDR3nt
TRBV30	.	.	TRBJ1-3	CAWSVTSYSGNTIYF	TGTGCCTGGAGTGTAACGTCATACTCTGGAAACACCATATATTTT
TRBV6-6	.	.	TRBJ2-3	CASSWYSTDTQYF	TGTGCCAGCAGCTGGTATAGCACAGATACGCAGTATTTT
TRBV28	TRBD2	.	TRBJ2-7	CASSDPGGSLLDEQYF	TGTGCCAGCAGTGACCCGGGGGGGTCACTCCTGGACGAGCAGTACTTC
TRBV28	TRBD1	.	TRBJ2-7	CASSRFRGKSSYEQYF	TGTGCCAGCAGCCGCTTCAGGGGGAAGAGCTCCTACGAGCAGTACTTC
TRBV27	TRBD2	.	TRBJ2-7	CASSPGLAGVHEQYF	TGTGCCAGCAGTCCGGGACTAGCGGGAGTCCACGAGCAGTACTTC
TRBV14	.	.	TRBJ2-2	CASSPLTGTFNTGELFF	TGTGCCAGCAGCCCTCTCACGGGGACATTTAACACCGGGGAGCTGTTTTTT
TRBV4-1	.	.	TRBJ1-3	CASSQDSAQARNTIYF	TGCGCCAGCAGCCAAGATAGCGCACAGGCTAGAAACACCATATATTTT
TRBV30	.	.	TRBJ2-6	CAWSLPGTGGANVLTF	TGTGCCTGGAGTTTGCCGGGAACGGGAGGGGCCAACGTCCTGACTTTC
TRBV14	TRBD2	.	TRBJ2-1	CASSQGLAYNEQFF	TGTGCCAGCAGCCAGGGACTAGCGTACAATGAGCAGTTCTTC
TRBV10-3	TRBD1	.	TRBJ1-3	CAIKTGTGSSGNTIYF	TGTGCCATCAAAACCGGGACAGGAAGTTCTGGAAACACCATATATTTT
TRBV6-5	.	once	TRBJ1-2	CASEKRQNYGYTF	TGTGCCAGCGAGAAGAGACAGAACTATGGCTACACCTTC
TRBV6-5	.	once	TRBJ1-1	CASSYSTSDTEAFF	TGTGCCAGCAGTTACTCTACTTCCGACACTGAAGCTTTCTTT
TRBV5-1	.	.	TRBJ2-3	CASSQGLQAGTDTQYF	TGCGCCAGCAGCCAGGGACTCCAAGCTGGCACAGATACGCAGTATTTT
TRBV15	TRBD2	.	TRBJ2-7	CATSRATSEAAYEQYF	TGTGCCACCAGCAGAGCAACTAGCGAGGCTGCCTACGAGCAGTACTTC
TRBV28	TRBD1	.	TRBJ2-5	CATLVTGTQETQYF	TGTGCCACGTTAGTGACAGGGACACAAGAGACCCAGTACTTC
TRBV15	TRBD1	.	TRBJ2-1	CATSRRLRDRYNEQFF	TGTGCCACCAGCAGAAGACTCCGGGACAGGTACAATGAGCAGTTCTTC
TRBV7-2	TRBD1	.	TRBJ2-2	CASSLTRGLTGELFF	TGTGCCAGCAGCTTAACCAGGGGGCTGACCGGGGAGCTGTTTTTT
TRBV2	.	.	TRBJ2-1	CASSEARGSFYNEQFF	TGTGCCAGCAGTGAAGCGCGTGGTAGCTTCTACAATGAGCAGTTCTTC
TRBV29-1	.	few	TRBJ2-5	CSVARETQYF	TGCAGCGTTGCTAGGGAGACCCAGTACTTC
TRBV18	.	.	TRBJ1-3	CASSPRSGSGNTIYF	TGTGCCAGCTCACCACGGTCAGGCTCTGGAAACACCATATATTTT
TRBV6-5	TRBD1	.	TRBJ2-7	CASSYSDRGLYEQYF	TGTGCCAGCAGTTATTCCGACAGGGGTCTCTACGAGCAGTACTTC
TRBV11-2	.	.	TRBJ2-3	CASSTRLGTDTQYF	TGTGCCAGCAGCACTAGACTAGGGACAGATACGCAGTATTTT
TRBV9	.	.	TRBJ1-3	CASSFAPVTPSSGNTIYF	TGTGCCAGCAGCTTCGCCCCGGTGACGCCGAGCTCTGGAAACACCATATATTTT
TRBV6-1	.	.	TRBJ2-3	CASRVGDTQYF	TGTGCCAGCAGGGTGGGAGATACGCAGTATTTT
TRBV5-1	.	.	TRBJ2-2	CASSLDGQTTGELFF	TGCGCCAGCAGCTTGGATGGACAGACGACCGGGGAGCTGTTTTTT
TRBV7-9	.	.	TRBJ2-1	CASSYLAGDSGEQFF	TGTGCCAGCAGCTACCTTGCAGGAGATTCGGGTGAGCAGTTCTTC
TRBV7-9	.	.	TRBJ1-5	CASSLAWEAVHNQPQHF	TGTGCCAGCAGCTTAGCATGGGAGGCCGTACACAATCAGCCCCAGCATTTT
TRBV19	TRBD1	.	TRBJ1-5	CASSIRAGTGNQPQHF	TGTGCCAGTAGTATAAGGGCGGGGACAGGCAATCAGCCCCAGCATTTT
TRBV27	TRBD2	.	TRBJ2-7	CASLSPGTRKQYF	TGTGCCAGCCTATCCCCCGGGACTAGGAAGCAGTACTTC
TRBV14	.	.	TRBJ1-1	CASSQALNTEAFF	TGTGCCAGCAGCCAAGCTCTGAACACTGAAGCTTTCTTT
TRBV7-2	TRBD1	.	TRBJ2-7	CASSPPSSGGAGVQYF	TGTGCCAGCAGCCCCCCTTCCTCAGGGGGCGCCGGAGTACAGTACTTC
TRBV9	.	.	TRBJ2-1	CASSPLRASYNEQFF	TGTGCCAGCAGCCCTCTCCGGGCCTCCTACAATGAGCAGTTCTTC
TRBV28	TRBD1	.	TRBJ2-5	CASSLSGQGAVVQYF	TGTGCCAGCAGTTTATCTGGACAGGGGGCAGTGGTCCAGTACTTC
TRBV6-1	.	.	TRBJ2-1	CASSEQRAHNEQFF	TGTGCCAGCAGTGAACAGCGGGCCCACAATGAGCAGTTCTTC
TRBV18	.	.	TRBJ2-5	CASHRLAGEETQYF	TGTGCCAGCCACCGGCTGGCAGGGGAAGAGACCCAGTACTTC
TRBV6-1	.	.	TRBJ1-5	CASSEGPSLGQPQHF	TGTGCCAGCAGTGAGGGGCCAAGTCTCGGTCAGCCCCAGCATTTT
TRBV2	TRBD2	.	TRBJ2-3	CASMSGSGTDTQYF	TGTGCCAGCATGAGCGGGAGTGGCACAGATACGCAGTATTTT
TRBV27	TRBD2	.	TRBJ2-7	CASSFSLAGAYEQYF	TGTGCCAGCAGTTTTTCACTAGCGGGAGCCTACGAGCAGTACTTC
TRBV5-1	.	.	TRBJ2-6	CASGPRSVQSRANVLTF	TGCGCCAGCGGGCCTCGATCGGTTCAAAGTCGGGCCAACGTCCTGACTTTC
TRBV4-2	.	.	TRBJ2-5	CASSRKASEQGGETQYF	TGTGCCAGCAGCCGAAAGGCTTCGGAGCAGGGGGGAGAGACCCAGTACTTC
TRBV15	.	.	TRBJ2-5	CATSRDRTETQYF	TGTGCCACCAGCAGAGACAGGACGGAGACCCAGTACTTC
TRBV11-2	.	.	TRBJ1-6	CASSLSLQNSPLHF	TGTGCCAGCAGCTTATCACTCCAGAATTCACCCCTCCACTTT
TRBV6-1	.	once	TRBJ1-4	CASKRATNEKLFF	TGTGCCAGCAAGAGGGCAACTAATGAAAAACTGTTTTTT
TRBV18	TRBD2	.	TRBJ2-1	CASLGGSYNEQFF	TGTGCCAGCCTCGGGGGGTCCTACAATGAGCAGTTCTTC
TRBV9	.	.	TRBJ2-1	CASSVEGANSYNEQFF	TGTGCCAGCAGCGTGGAAGGGGCCAACTCCTACAATGAGCAGTTCTTC
TRBV5-1	TRBD1	.	TRBJ1-2	CASSLAGTGNYGYTF	TGCGCCAGCAGCTTGGCAGGGACAGGGAACTATGGCTACACCTTC
TRBV5-1	.	.	TRBJ2-3	CASRVEGTDTQYF	TGCGCCAGCAGAGTTGAGGGCACAGATACGCAGTATTTT
TRBV7-9	TRBD1	.	TRBJ1-2	CASSSTGWDYGYTF	TGTGCCAGCAGCTCGACAGGGTGGGACTATGGCTACACCTTC
TRBV18	.	.	TRBJ1-1	CASLGVLNTEAFF	TGTGCCAGCTTAGGAGTTTTGAACACTGAAGCTTTCTTT
TRBV5-1	TRBD2	once	TRBJ2-2	CASSRSLAGMNTGELFF	TGCGCCAGCAGCCGATCCCTAGCGGGAATGAACACCGGGGAGCTGTTTTTT
TRBV5-1	.	.	TRBJ1-4	CASRAGLTNEKLFF	TGCGCCAGCAGAGCAGGGTTGACTAATGAAAAACTGTTTTTT
TRBV29-1	.	.	TRBJ2-5	CSAKEETQYF	TGCAGCGCCAAGGAGGAGACCCAGTACTTC
TRBV5-1	TRBD2	.	TRBJ2-3	CASSLGTSVSTDTQYF	TGCGCCAGCAGCCTGGGGACTAGCGTTAGCACAGATACGCAGTATTTT
TRBV19	TRBD2	.	TRBJ2-3	CASSILASGRPDTQYF	TGTGCCAGTAGTATTCTCGCTAGCGGGAGACCGGATACGCAGTATTTT
TRBV28	.	once	TRBJ2-3	CASSSTGLGDTQYF	TGTGCCAGCAGTTCCACCGGTCTCGGAGATACGCAGTATTTT